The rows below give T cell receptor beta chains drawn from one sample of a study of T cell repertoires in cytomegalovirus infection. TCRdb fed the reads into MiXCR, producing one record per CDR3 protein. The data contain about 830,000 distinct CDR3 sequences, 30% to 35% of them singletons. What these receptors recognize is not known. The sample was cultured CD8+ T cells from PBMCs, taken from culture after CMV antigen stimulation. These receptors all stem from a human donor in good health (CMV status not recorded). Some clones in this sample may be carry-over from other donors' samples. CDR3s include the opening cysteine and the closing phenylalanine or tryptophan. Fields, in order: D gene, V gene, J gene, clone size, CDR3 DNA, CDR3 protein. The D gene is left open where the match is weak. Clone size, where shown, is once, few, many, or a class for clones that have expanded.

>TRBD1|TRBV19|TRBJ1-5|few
TGTGCCAGTGTGGACAGGGTCATCGGTCAGCCCCAGCATTTT
CASVDRVIGQPQHF
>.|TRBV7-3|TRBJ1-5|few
TGTGCCAGCAGCAACGATAGCAATCAGCCCCAGCATTTT
CASSNDSNQPQHF
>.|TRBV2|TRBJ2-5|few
TGTGCCAGCTTCAAGAGGGGAGTCCAAGAGACCCAGTACTTC
CASFKRGVQETQYF
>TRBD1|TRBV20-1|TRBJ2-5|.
TGCAGTGCGTGGACAGGGAGGTACCAAGAGACCCAGTACTTC
CSAWTGRYQETQYF
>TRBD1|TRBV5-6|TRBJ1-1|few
TGTGCCAGCAGCGCCGGGACAGGCACTGAAGCTTTCTTT
CASSAGTGTEAFF
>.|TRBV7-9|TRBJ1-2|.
TGTGCCAGCAGCCCCAGAGCACCCACAGGGCCAAGACCTAATGGCTACACCTTC
CASSPRAPTGPRPNGYTF
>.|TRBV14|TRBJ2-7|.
TGTGCCAGCAGCCAAGGGAAGGGGATTAGGTCCTACGAGCAGTACTTC
CASSQGKGIRSYEQYF
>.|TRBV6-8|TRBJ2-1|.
TGTGCCAGCAGTTACTCGGGTTCTGCGTTGGTAGGCGAGCAGTTCTTC
CASSYSGSALVGEQFF
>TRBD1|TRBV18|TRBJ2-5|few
TGTGCCAGCTCACCCCGGGACAGGGCCCCGACAGACCTTTCTCAAGAGACCCAGTACTTC
CASSPRDRAPTDLSQETQYF
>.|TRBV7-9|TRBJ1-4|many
TGTGCCAGCAGCGTGGGGAAGTCAACTAATGAAAAACTGTTTTTT
CASSVGKSTNEKLFF
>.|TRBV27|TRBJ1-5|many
TGTGCCAGCAGCCCTACCCGAGGTCAGCCCCAGCATTTT
CASSPTRGQPQHF
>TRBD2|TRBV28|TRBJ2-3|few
TGTGCCAGCAGTTTCATACTAGCGGGGGGGCAAGGGAAAGATACGCAGTATTTT
CASSFILAGGQGKDTQYF
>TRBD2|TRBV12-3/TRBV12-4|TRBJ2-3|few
TGTGCCAGCAGCGGGGGGACTGCTAGCACAGATACGCAGTATTTT
CASSGGTASTDTQYF
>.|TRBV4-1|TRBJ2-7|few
TGCGCCAGCTCCCTCCGGGACAACTCCTACGAGCAGTACTTC
CASSLRDNSYEQYF
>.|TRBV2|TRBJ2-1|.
TGTGCCAGCATTCTCAGACGTTCCTACGGGCCCTACAATGAGCAGTTCTTC
CASILRRSYGPYNEQFF
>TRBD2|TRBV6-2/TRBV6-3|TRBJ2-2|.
TGTGCCAGCAGTCCTTTTGGACTAGGCAAGACCGGGGAGCTGTTTTTT
CASSPFGLGKTGELFF
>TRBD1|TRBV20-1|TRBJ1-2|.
TGCAGTGCTAGGGCTTTTCAGGGGGGCTATGGCTACACCTTC
CSARAFQGGYGYTF
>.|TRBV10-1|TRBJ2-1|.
TGCGCCAGCAGTGAGACGCGGGTCACTGATGAGCAGTTCTTC
CASSETRVTDEQFF
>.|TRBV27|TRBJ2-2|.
TGTGCCAGCAGTTCGGGCCGTGCAGGGCCGGCCGGGGAGCTGTTTTTT
CASSSGRAGPAGELFF
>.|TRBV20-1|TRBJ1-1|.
TGCAGTGCTAGAGATGAGACCTCCGCGACAGGTTTCTTGAACACTGAAGCTTTCTTT
CSARDETSATGFLNTEAFF
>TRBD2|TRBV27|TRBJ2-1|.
TGTGCCAGCGGAGCGGGACTAGGCTACAATGAGCAGTTCTTC
CASGAGLGYNEQFF
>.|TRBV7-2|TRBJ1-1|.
TGTGCCAGCAGCTTTGGGTATCGGGGCACTGAAGCTTTCTTT
CASSFGYRGTEAFF
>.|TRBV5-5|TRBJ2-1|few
TGTGCCAGCAGCCCACCGGTTGACAATGAGCAGTTCTTC
CASSPPVDNEQFF
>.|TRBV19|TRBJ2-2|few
TGTGCCAGTACCCCCCGGATCTCGGGAACCGGGGAGCTGTTTTTT
CASTPRISGTGELFF
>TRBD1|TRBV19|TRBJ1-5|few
TGTGCCAGTTCTTTTTTGGGACAGGGGGCGGTAGGTCCCCATTTT
CASSFLGQGAVGPHF
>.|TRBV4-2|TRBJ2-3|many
TGTGCCAGCAGCCAGGCCCGACATGGAGCCCAAACAGATACGCAGTATTTT
CASSQARHGAQTDTQYF
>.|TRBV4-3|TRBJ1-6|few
TGCGCCAGCAGCCAATGGCAGGGTAGATCAAATTCACCCCTCCACTTT
CASSQWQGRSNSPLHF
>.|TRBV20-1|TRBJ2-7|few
TGCAGTGCTAGAGAGGGGGGAGAGTACTTC
CSAREGGEYF